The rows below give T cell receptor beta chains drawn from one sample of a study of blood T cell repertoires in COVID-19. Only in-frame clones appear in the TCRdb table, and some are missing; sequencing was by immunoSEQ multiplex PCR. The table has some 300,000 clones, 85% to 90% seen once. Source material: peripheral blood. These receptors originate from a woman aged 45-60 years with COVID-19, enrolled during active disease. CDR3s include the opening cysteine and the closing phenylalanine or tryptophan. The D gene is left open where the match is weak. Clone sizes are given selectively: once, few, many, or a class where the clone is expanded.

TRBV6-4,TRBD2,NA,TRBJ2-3,CASSDSYSGSGTDTQYF,TGTGCCAGCAGTGACTCGTATAGCGGGAGCGGTACAGATACGCAGTATTTT
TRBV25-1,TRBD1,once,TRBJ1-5,CASSESGGSYQPQHF,TGTGCCAGCAGTGAATCAGGGGGATCCTATCAGCCCCAGCATTTT
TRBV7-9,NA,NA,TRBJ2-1,CASSLARSSYNEQFF,TGTGCCAGCAGCTTAGCTCGTAGCTCCTACAATGAGCAGTTCTTC
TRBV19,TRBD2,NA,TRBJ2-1,CASSIGTSGSFDEQFF,TGTGCCAGTAGTATCGGGACTAGCGGGAGTTTCGATGAGCAGTTCTTC
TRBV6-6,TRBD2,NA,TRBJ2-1,CASSYTGLAGYNEQFF,TGTGCCAGCAGTTATACCGGACTAGCGGGATATAATGAGCAGTTCTTC
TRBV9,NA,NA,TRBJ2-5,CASSVGTLRQETQYF,TGTGCCAGCAGCGTCGGGACACTAAGACAAGAGACCCAGTACTTC
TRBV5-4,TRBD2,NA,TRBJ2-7,CASSFIAAGGSYEQYF,TGTGCCAGCAGCTTTATAGCGGCGGGAGGTTCTTACGAGCAGTACTTC
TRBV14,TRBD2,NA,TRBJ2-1,CASARTSGQNEQFF,TGTGCCAGCGCTCGGACTAGCGGACAAAATGAGCAGTTCTTC
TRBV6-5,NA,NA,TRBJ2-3,CASSYRQGLNTQYF,TGTGCCAGCAGTTACAGGCAGGGCCTGAATACGCAGTATTTT
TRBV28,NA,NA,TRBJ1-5,CASSLAGAGVQPQHF,TGTGCCAGCAGTTTAGCGGGGGCGGGGGTTCAGCCCCAGCATTTT
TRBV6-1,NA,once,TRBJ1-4,CASSEAGLRANEKLFF,TGTGCCAGCAGTGAAGCGGGACTTAGGGCTAATGAAAAACTGTTTTTT
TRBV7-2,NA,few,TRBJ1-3,CASSPAGVPGNTIYF,TGTGCCAGCAGCCCTGCAGGGGTGCCTGGAAACACCATATATTTT
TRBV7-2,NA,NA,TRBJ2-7,CASSLGGAKSYEQYF,TGTGCCAGCAGCTTAGGCGGGGCTAAATCCTACGAGCAGTACTTC
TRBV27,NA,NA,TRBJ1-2,CASSSVGGADGYTF,TGTGCCAGCAGTTCCGTGGGGGGGGCAGATGGCTACACCTTC
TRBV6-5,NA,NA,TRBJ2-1,CASSYFGTLRNEQFF,TGTGCCAGCAGTTATTTCGGGACACTAAGGAATGAGCAGTTCTTC
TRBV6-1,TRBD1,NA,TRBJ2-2,CASSVGTGARTGELFF,TGTGCCAGCAGTGTCGGGACAGGGGCTCGCACCGGGGAGCTGTTTTTT
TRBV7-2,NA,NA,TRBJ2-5,CASSLRGLETQYF,TGTGCCAGCAGCTTGCGGGGATTGGAGACCCAGTACTTC
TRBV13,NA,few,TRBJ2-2,CASSALTGPGELFF,TGTGCCAGCAGCGCCCTTACAGGGCCCGGGGAGCTGTTTTTT
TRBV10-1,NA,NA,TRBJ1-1,CASSMVWSQAFF,TGCGCCAGCAGTATGGTTTGGAGTCAAGCTTTCTTT
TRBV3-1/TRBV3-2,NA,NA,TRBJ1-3,CASSLTAAGSTIYF,TGTGCCAGCAGCTTGACAGCAGCTGGAAGCACCATATATTTT
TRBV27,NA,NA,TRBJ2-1,CASSNPGDRNEQFF,TGTGCCAGCAGTAATCCGGGAGATCGGAATGAGCAGTTCTTC
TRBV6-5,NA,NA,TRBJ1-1,CASTVLSGGNTEAFF,TGTGCCAGCACTGTACTTTCCGGGGGGAACACTGAAGCTTTCTTT
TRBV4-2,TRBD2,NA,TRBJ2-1,CASSQDGSSGRLNEQFF,TGTGCCAGCAGCCAAGATGGGTCTAGCGGGAGGTTGAATGAGCAGTTCTTC
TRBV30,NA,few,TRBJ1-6,CAWSVPGNSPLHF,TGTGCCTGGAGTGTACCGGGTAATTCACCCCTCCACTTT
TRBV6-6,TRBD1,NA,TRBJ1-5,CASSPGQGFSNQPQHF,TGTGCCAGCAGTCCGGGACAGGGGTTTAGCAATCAGCCCCAGCATTTT
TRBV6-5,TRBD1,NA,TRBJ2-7,CATKTGAYEQYF,TGTGCCACCAAGACAGGGGCCTACGAGCAGTACTTC
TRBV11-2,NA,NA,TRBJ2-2,CASSYSPTGELFF,TGTGCCAGCAGCTACTCCCCCACCGGGGAGCTGTTTTTT
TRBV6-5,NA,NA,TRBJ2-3,CASSYGQGWADTQYF,TGTGCCAGCAGTTACGGGCAGGGGTGGGCAGATACGCAGTATTTT
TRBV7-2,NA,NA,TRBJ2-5,CASSLAMASYETQYF,TGTGCCAGCAGCTTAGCAATGGCTAGCTATGAGACCCAGTACTTC
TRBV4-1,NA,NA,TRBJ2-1,CASSQGTGRKEQFF,TGCGCCAGCAGCCAAGGGACTGGGCGAAAAGAGCAGTTCTTC
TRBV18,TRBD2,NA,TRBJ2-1,CASSTLAGRANEQFF,TGTGCCAGCTCAACACTAGCGGGTAGGGCCAATGAGCAGTTCTTC
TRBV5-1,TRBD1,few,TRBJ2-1,CASSRQDRPTYNEQFF,TGCGCCAGCAGCCGCCAGGACAGGCCCACTTACAATGAGCAGTTCTTC
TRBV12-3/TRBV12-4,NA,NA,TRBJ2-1,CASSLIRVEQFF,TGTGCCAGCAGTTTAATCAGGGTTGAGCAGTTCTTC
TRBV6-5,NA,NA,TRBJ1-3,CASSLQGRVGNTIYF,TGTGCCAGCAGCCTGCAGGGAAGGGTCGGAAACACCATATATTTT
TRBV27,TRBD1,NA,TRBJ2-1,CASSPRTGGSPGLVSCWQFF,TGTGCCAGCAGTCCCCGGACAGGGGGTAGTCCGGGACTAGTGTCCTGCTGGCAGTTCTTC
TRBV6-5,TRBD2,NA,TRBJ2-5,CASSYGGRASGAQYF,TGTGCCAGCAGTTATGGCGGGAGGGCCTCAGGGGCCCAGTACTTC
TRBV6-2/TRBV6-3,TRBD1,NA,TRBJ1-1,CASSRGQGVTEAFF,TGTGCCAGCAGCCGGGGACAGGGGGTGACTGAAGCTTTCTTT
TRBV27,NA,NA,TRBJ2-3,CASSIRVGGTDTQYF,TGTGCCAGCAGTATCAGGGTCGGAGGCACAGATACGCAGTATTTT
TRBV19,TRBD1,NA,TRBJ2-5,CASSSGRVWDSQETQYF,TGTGCCAGTAGTAGCGGACGTGTGTGGGACAGCCAAGAGACCCAGTACTTC
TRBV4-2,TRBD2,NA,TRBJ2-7,CASSQGRLAGVEQYF,TGTGCCAGCAGCCAAGGAAGACTAGCGGGAGTCGAGCAGTACTTC
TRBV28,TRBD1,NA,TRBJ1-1,CASSQPGQGDTEAFF,TGTGCCAGCAGTCAACCGGGACAGGGGGACACTGAAGCTTTCTTT
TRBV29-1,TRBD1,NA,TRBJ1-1,CSVEGTGAEAFF,TGCAGCGTTGAAGGGACAGGTGCAGAAGCTTTCTTT
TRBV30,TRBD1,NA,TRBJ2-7,CAWSIWQGVYEQYF,TGTGCCTGGAGTATATGGCAGGGGGTCTACGAGCAGTACTTC
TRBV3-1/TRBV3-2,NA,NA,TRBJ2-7,CASSQGGWSEQYF,TGTGCCAGCAGCCAAGGGGGCTGGAGTGAGCAGTACTTC
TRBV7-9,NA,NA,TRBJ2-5,CASSLVYTTDRNGETQYF,TGTGCCAGCAGCTTAGTGTATACGACAGATCGCAACGGCGAGACCCAGTACTTC
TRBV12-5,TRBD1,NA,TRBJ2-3,CASGPGTGGADTQYF,TGTGCTAGTGGTCCCGGGACAGGAGGCGCAGATACGCAGTATTTT
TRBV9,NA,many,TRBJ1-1,CASSVEGDIEAFF,TGTGCCAGCAGCGTAGAGGGGGACATAGAAGCTTTCTTT
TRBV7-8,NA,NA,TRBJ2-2,CASSLIREGIGELFF,TGTGCCAGCAGCTTAATCCGGGAAGGGATCGGGGAGCTGTTTTTT
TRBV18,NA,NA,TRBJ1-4,CASSPGDRLTNEKLFF,TGTGCCAGCTCACCTGGAGACAGGCTCACTAATGAAAAACTGTTTTTT
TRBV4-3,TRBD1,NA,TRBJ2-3,CASSQNTGDTDTQYF,TGCGCCAGCAGCCAAAATACAGGGGACACAGATACGCAGTATTTT
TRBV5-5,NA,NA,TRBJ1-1,CASSLSSPIPEAFF,TGTGCCAGCAGCTTGTCGTCCCCTATCCCTGAAGCTTTCTTT